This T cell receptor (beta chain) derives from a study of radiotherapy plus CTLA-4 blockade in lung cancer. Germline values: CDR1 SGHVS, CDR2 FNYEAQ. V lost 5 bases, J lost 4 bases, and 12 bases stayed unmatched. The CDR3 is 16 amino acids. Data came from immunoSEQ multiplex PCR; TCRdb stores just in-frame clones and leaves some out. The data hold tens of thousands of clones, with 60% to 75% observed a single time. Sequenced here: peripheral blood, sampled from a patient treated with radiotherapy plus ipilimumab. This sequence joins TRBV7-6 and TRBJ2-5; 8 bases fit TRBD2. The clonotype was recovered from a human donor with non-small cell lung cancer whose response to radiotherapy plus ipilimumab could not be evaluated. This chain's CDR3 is CASSERTSGRRETQYF. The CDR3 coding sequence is TGTGCCAGCAGCGAACGTACTAGCGGTCGGAGAGAGACCCAGTACTTC.